The 21 T cell receptor beta chains below all came from one sample that was sequenced in a study of monozygotic twins with inflammatory bowel disease. After re-calling the 5' RACE reads, TCRdb lists one entry per CDR3 protein, DNA absent. This sample's table has roughly 100,000 distinct CDR3 sequences. The sequencing input was blood. Source of these receptors: a human donor with ulcerative colitis or Crohn's disease, or a healthy co-twin of an affected twin (not recorded which).

The rearrangement uses TRBV7-3 and TRBJ2-2; TCRdb picks TRBD1, but there is no DNA to check that call. The CDR3 runs 16 residues. Germline values: CDR1 SGHTA, CDR2 FQGTGA. The CDR3: CASSPLTGKNTGELFF.

The CDR3 here is CASSATSGGNTGELFF. V and J are TRBV7-2 and TRBJ2-2; TCRdb gives TRBD2 as the D gene, but with no DNA this cannot be confirmed. The CDR3 is 16 amino acids. Germline V gene data show CDR1 as SGHTA and CDR2 as FQGNSA.

The J gene is TRBJ1-5, the V gene TRBV28; checking the TCRdb D call of TRBD1 is not possible without DNA. Germline CDR1 is MDHEN and CDR2 is SYDVKM. This CDR3 has 16 amino acids. CDR3 protein: CASRSGQAAGNQPQHF.

This chain connects TRBV20-1 to TRBJ2-7. The CDR3 has 16 amino acids. Germline CDR1 DFQATT, CDR2 SNEGSKA (reference sequence). Here the CDR3 reads CSARKTTESDDYEQYF.

The CDR3 sequence is CASSHGQRNTEAFF. This chain joins TRBV18 and TRBJ1-1; TCRdb lists TRBD1, though no DNA is available to test this call. The germline CDR1 and CDR2 sequences are KGHSH and LQKENI. The CDR3 runs to 14 residues.

This chain uses TRBV24-1 with TRBJ2-5; TCRdb's D call, TRBD1, is unchecked because there is no DNA. The CDR3 spans 14 residues. Germline V CDR1 and CDR2: KGHDR, SFDVKD. CDR3 loop: CATSDWTGSETQYF.

The chain joins TRBV5-1 to TRBJ2-2; TCRdb lists TRBD1, though no DNA is available to test this call. The CDR3 extends over 15 amino acids. Germline assignment: CDR1 SGHRS and CDR2 YFSETQ. This CDR3 is CASSRESVGPGELFF.

The chain couples TRBV12-3 or TRBV12-4 to TRBJ2-3; there is no DNA to check the TCRdb D call of TRBD2. CDR3 length equals 17 residues. CDR3 loop: CASSLERGLGGTDTQYF.

The chain recombines TRBV12-3 or TRBV12-4 with TRBJ2-3. This CDR3 has 12 amino acids. The CDR3 reads CASTDQIDTQYF.

The V and J genes are TRBV7-2 and TRBJ2-7; no DNA is available, so the TRBD1 call from TCRdb remains unchecked. This CDR3 is built from 15 residues. From germline, CDR1 is SGHTA and CDR2 FQGNSA. The CDR3 protein is CASIWGPGQRNEQYF.

The rearrangement links TRBV20-1 to TRBJ1-3; TCRdb's D call of TRBD1 is untestable without DNA. This CDR3 contains 13 residues. Germline values: CDR1 DFQATT, CDR2 SNEGSKA (reference sequence). The CDR3 protein is CSASVGQRNTIYF.

The genes are TRBV20-1 and TRBJ1-6; checking the TCRdb D call of TRBD1 is not possible without DNA. Germline V lookup: CDR1 DFQATT, CDR2 SNEGSKA (reference sequence). The CDR3 runs 14 residues. The CDR3: CSAKGQGPYSPLHF.

The rearrangement links TRBV10-3 to TRBJ1-1. Per germline, CDR1 ENHRY and CDR2 SYGVKD. The length of the CDR3 is 13 residues. CDR3 region: CAISVTANTEAFF.

The rearrangement uses TRBV4-1 and TRBJ1-4; TCRdb gives TRBD1 as the D gene, but with no DNA this cannot be confirmed. Per the germline V gene, CDR1 is MGHRA and CDR2 is YSYEKL. CDR3 length: 17 residues. CDR3 residues: CASSQGDRRATNEKLFF.

The CDR3 sequence: CAILPGLAYQYF. The V gene is TRBV10-3, the J gene TRBJ2-7; the TRBD2 assignment by TCRdb is unverifiable without DNA. The CDR3 has 12 residues. Germline CDR1 is ENHRY and CDR2 is SYGVKD.

V and J are TRBV9 and TRBJ2-7; TCRdb reports TRBD1, a call that lacks DNA to check it against. CDR1 and CDR2 from the germline V gene are SGDLS and YYNGEE. This CDR3 spans 14 amino acids. The CDR3 spells CASSTRDNSYEQYF.

The V call is TRBV20-1, the J call TRBJ2-1; TCRdb lists TRBD2, though no DNA is available to test this call. The CDR3 has 16 amino acids. CDR1 is DFQATT, CDR2 SNEGSKA, per germline (reference sequence). CDR3: CSASGTWTSGKNEQFF.

The chain carries TRBV5-1 and TRBJ2-7; TCRdb calls TRBD1, which cannot be checked without DNA. The CDR3 spans 15 residues. Germline values: CDR1 SGHRS, CDR2 YFSETQ. This CDR3 reads CASSSGTGGVYEQYF. The variable domain in full, completed from reference TRBV5-1 and TRBJ2-7, reads KAGVTQTPRYLIKTRGQQVTLSCSPISGHRSVSWYQQTPGQGLQFLFEYFSETQRNKGNFPGRFSGRQFSNSRSEMNVSTLELGDSALYLCASSSGTGGVYEQYFGPGTRLTVT.

The rearrangement links TRBV7-2 to TRBJ2-7; TCRdb names TRBD1, which stays unverified in the absence of DNA. The germline V gene has CDR1 SGHTA and CDR2 FQGNSA. The CDR3 has 12 residues. This CDR3 is CASSDRGYEQYF.

J is TRBJ2-3 and V is TRBV7-2; the TCRdb D gene call, TRBD1, has no DNA to confirm it. Germline assignment: CDR1 SGHTA and CDR2 FQGNSA. This CDR3 contains 17 residues. The CDR3 protein is CASGAGRGRSSTDTQYF.

This chain joins TRBV7-2 and TRBJ2-7; the D gene TCRdb calls, TRBD2, cannot be checked with no DNA. Germline V lookup: CDR1 SGHTA, CDR2 FQGNSA. The CDR3 length is 15 residues. The CDR3 here is CASRGGLAGSYEQYF.